The T cell receptor beta chain described here comes from a study of response to subunit inactivated influenza vaccine. Findings and limits, study-wide: Seasonal influenza vaccination, on each occasion, was suggested by the authors to recruit few new T cells.

TCRdb fed the RT-PCR reads into MiXCR, producing one record per CDR3 protein. The repertoire holds 650,000 to 700,000 distinct CDR3 sequences, with around a sixth as singletons. This clonotype was seen a handful of times. Its specificity is not known. Germline CDR1 is SEHNR and CDR2 is FQNEAQ (reference sequence). This CDR3 has 14 amino acids. The germline V and J ends were trimmed by 5 bases and 7 bases, with 18 bases remaining between them. The J gene is TRBJ2-7, the V gene TRBV7-9; D gene uncertain. The sequence was collected from a man in his fifties or sixties who received an inactivated influenza vaccine. Here the sequenced sample was PBMCs from blood, taken about 13 days after vaccination. Here the CDR3 reads CASSAGVVLGEQYF. The CDR3 DNA sequence: TGTGCCAGCAGCGCTGGGGTGGTTCTCGGGGAGCAGTACTTC.